One and the same sample provided the 25 T cell receptor beta chains below, sequenced in a study of blood T cells in healthy people across ages. For the second PCR, which ran for about 7 to 11 cycles, a sample-barcoded 5' primer and a J-beta primer mix were used. MiXCR was run by TCRdb on the 5' RACE reads, yielding one entry per CDR3 protein. The table lists 600,000 to 800,000 distinct CDR3 sequences, approximately 52% of them singletons. The sequencing sample was made of blood. The receptors were sampled from a woman older than 75 in good health.

CDR3 DNA: TGTGCCAGCAGCCGTTATAGCGGCCAAGAGACCCAGTACTTC. Amino acids: CASSRYSGQETQYF. The chain has TRBV7-2 and TRBJ2-5; D might be TRBD2 (6 bases). The germline V and J ends were trimmed by 5 bases and 1 base, with 11 bases remaining between them. The CDR3 length is 14 residues. In germline, CDR1 is SGHTA, CDR2 FQGNSA.

The rearrangement links TRBV21-1 to TRBJ2-1; the table assigns TRBD1, which was not confirmed against the DNA. TRBV21-1 is reported as a pseudogene. The CDR3 is made up of 17 amino acids. The CDR3 DNA follows: TGTGCCAGCAGCAAAGCTGACGACAGGGTCCTCTCTCATGAGCAGTTCTTC. This sequence encodes CASSKADDRVLSHEQFF.

This clonotype was seen at least ten times. The chain joins TRBV11-2 to TRBJ2-7; D gene uncertain. CDR3 length: 14 residues. CDR1 and CDR2 (germline): SGHAT, FQNNGV. The germline V and J ends were trimmed by 1 base and 2 bases, with 9 bases remaining between them. CDR3 loop: CASSLAWTTYEQYF. The CDR3 nucleotides read TGTGCCAGCAGCTTAGCTTGGACGACCTACGAGCAGTACTTC. Variable domain in full (rest from reference TRBV11-2 and TRBJ2-7): EAGVAQSPRYKIIEKRQSVAFWCNPISGHATLYWYQQILGQGPKLLIQFQNNGVVDDSQLPKDRFSAERLKGVDSTLKIQPAKLEDSAVYLCASSLAWTTYEQYFGPGTRLTVT.

This clonotype was seen more than once but under ten times. The rearrangement joins TRBV7-2 to TRBJ2-7; TRBD1 might be the D (5 bases). The germline gives CDR1 SGHTA, CDR2 FQGNSA. Between the trimmed V and J ends, which lost 6 bases and 0 bases, there was a span of 9 bases. The CDR3 contains 13 residues. The CDR3 DNA reads TGTGCCAGCAGTATACAGGTCTCCTACGAGCAGTACTTC. Translating gives CASSIQVSYEQYF.

This clonotype has ten or more counts. This chain uses TRBV27 with TRBJ2-3; the match to TRBD2 covers 7 bases. This CDR3 comprises 16 residues. Trimming took 6 bases from V and 2 from J; bases not matched to a gene: 11. Germline V lookup: CDR1 MNHEY, CDR2 SMNVEV (reference sequence). The CDR3 loop is CASRSLAGYFTDTQYF. Here the CDR3 DNA reads TGTGCCAGCAGGAGTTTAGCGGGTTATTTCACAGATACGCAGTATTTT.

This clonotype was seen only a few times. A much larger clone sits a single nucleotide away, making a read error possible. This chain links TRBV11-2 with TRBJ2-7; 8 positions match TRBD2. The length of the CDR3 is 12 residues. CDR1 is SGHAT and CDR2 is FQNNGV in the germline V gene. Trimming at V came to 3 bases and at J to 8 bases, leaving 3 bases not matched to a gene. CDR3 residues: CASSLTSAKQYF. For the CDR3, the DNA is TGTGCCAGCAGCTTGACTAGCGCCAAGCAGTACTTC.

As regards this clonotype: Just one base apart from a much larger clone, this may be a read error. This rearrangement joins TRBV20-1 to TRBJ2-7; no firm D call. TRBJ2-5 matches the DNA end more closely, so the J call is doubtful. The germline CDR1 and CDR2 sequences are DFQATT and SNEGSKA (reference sequence). The CDR3 is 11 residues long. CDR3 nucleotides: TGCAGTGCCACCGGGTCGGAGACCCAGTACTTC. Translated: CSATGSETQYF.

The table lists this clonotype with many counts. The chain links TRBV29-1 to TRBJ2-1; D unresolved. This CDR3 region has 12 residues. Germline V gives CDR1 SQVTM, CDR2 ANQGSEA. V was trimmed by 5 bases and J by 5 bases, leaving 10 bases between them. The CDR3 sequence is CSVPYSNNEQFF. In nucleotides, the CDR3 is TGCAGCGTTCCCTACAGCAACAATGAGCAGTTCTTC.

Points on this clonotype: A much larger clone lies one base from this, so it may be a read error. The V gene is TRBV12-3 or TRBV12-4, the J gene TRBJ2-1; TRBD1 agrees at 11 bases. CDR3 length: 15 amino acids. CDR3 residues: CASSSGQGAYSEQFF. CDR3 bases: TGTGCCAGCAGTTCCGGACAGGGGGCTTACAGTGAGCAGTTCTTC.

The chain carries TRBV18 and TRBJ1-1; D is possibly TRBD1 (6 bases). The length of the CDR3 is 16 residues. V lost 0 bases and J lost 6, with 17 bases in between. In germline, CDR1 is KGHSH, CDR2 LQKENI. This CDR3 reads CASSPPPMTGGPEAFF. DNA of the CDR3: TGTGCCAGCTCACCACCGCCGATGACAGGCGGACCTGAAGCTTTCTTT.

The rearrangement links TRBV5-5 to TRBJ2-1; maybe TRBD1 (5 bases). Deletions cut 4 bases from V and 1 base from J, with 15 bases between. CDR3 length: 16 amino acids. Germline values: CDR1 SGHKS, CDR2 YYEKEE (reference sequence). The CDR3 DNA follows: TGTGCCAGCAGCATAACGGACACCTTTTCCTACAATGAGCAGTTCTTC. This encodes CASSITDTFSYNEQFF.

This clonotype has just one count. The gene calls are TRBV13 and TRBJ1-1; 12 positions agree with TRBD1. Losses at the gene ends were 4 bases for V and 6 bases for J; bases not matched to a gene: 3. The CDR3 is made up of 14 amino acids. Germline assignment: CDR1 PRHDT and CDR2 FYEKMQ (reference sequence). CDR3 amino acids: CASSWGQGAAEAFF. The CDR3 bases are TGTGCCAGCAGCTGGGGACAGGGGGCCGCTGAAGCTTTCTTT.

A few counts support this clonotype. A read error may explain this, as a much larger clone is one base away. The CDR3 nucleotides read TGTGCCATCAGTGAGTCCGAAATCAATGAGCAGTACTTC. Residues: CAISESEINEQYF. The chain recombines TRBV10-3 with TRBJ2-5, with D unresolved. The CDR3 is 13 amino acids. The germline CDR1 and CDR2 sequences are ENHRY and SYGVKD. V was trimmed by 0 bases and J by 11 bases, leaving 13 bases between them.

Concerning this clonotype itself: A much larger clone lies a single base off, so this may be a read error. This rearrangement joins TRBV11-1 to TRBJ2-7, with D perhaps matching TRBD1 (6 bases). This CDR3 region has 16 residues. The V end was cut by 4 bases, the J end by 7 bases, with 23 bases between. Germline V gene data show CDR1 as SGHAT and CDR2 as FQDESV (reference sequence). DNA for the CDR3: TGTGCCAGCAGCTCCGAACGGGCAGGGGTCGGCAATGAGCAGTACTTC. This sequence encodes CASSSERAGVGNEQYF.

The chain links TRBV29-1 to TRBJ2-3; tentatively, D is TRBD2 (6 bases). The length of the CDR3 is 13 residues. Per the germline V gene, CDR1 is SQVTM and CDR2 is ANQGSEA. In DNA, the CDR3 is TGCAGTGAGGTGGGGGGTGGGGAGGATACGCAGTATTTT. Encoded protein: CSEVGGGEDTQYF.

At least ten counts were recorded for this clonotype. The gene calls are TRBV20-1 and TRBJ2-5; D possibly corresponds to TRBD2 (7 bases). V was trimmed by 6 bases and J by 7 bases, leaving 15 bases between them. Looked up from germline, CDR1 is DFQATT and CDR2 is SNEGSKA (reference sequence). The CDR3 covers 12 residues. CDR3 in DNA: TGCAGTGCGAGGGGGGGAGATTGGACCCAGTACTTC. It is translated as CSARGGDWTQYF.

In regard to this clonotype: This may come from a read error, since a much larger clone is one base off. The chain has TRBV2 and TRBJ2-1; no definite D call. Per germline, CDR1 SNHLY and CDR2 FYNNEI. CDR3 length equals 11 residues. In DNA form, the CDR3 reads TGTGCCAGCAGCCGGTACAATGAGCGGTTCTTC. Protein product: CASSRYNERFF.

This clonotype was found once. The V gene is TRBV14, the J gene TRBJ2-1; 7 bases match TRBD2. CDR1 and CDR2 from the germline V gene are SGHDN and FVKESK. Trimming removed 1 base from V and 13 bases from J; junction bases left unmatched: 1. The CDR3 extends over 11 amino acids. The CDR3 DNA reads as TGTGCCAGCAGCCAAGGCGGGAGACAGTTCTTC. This encodes CASSQGGRQFF.

The rearrangement links TRBV2 to TRBJ2-1; no clear D gene. V gave up 4 bases and J gave up 5 bases, with 9 bases separating them. Per germline, CDR1 SNHLY and CDR2 FYNNEI. This CDR3 has 13 amino acids. CDR3 coding DNA: TGTGCCAGCAGTGGCGACGGTAACAATGAGCAGTTCTTC. It yields the protein CASSGDGNNEQFF. Filled out from reference TRBV2 and TRBJ2-1, the complete variable domain reads EPEVTQTPSHQVTQMGQEVILRCVPISNHLYFYWYRQILGQKVEFLVSFYNNEISEKSEIFDDQFSVERPDGSNFTLKIRSTKLEDSAMYFCASSGDGNNEQFFGPGTRLTVL.

The rearrangement uses TRBV29-1 and TRBJ2-1; 8 nucleotides align to TRBD2. The germline V gene has CDR1 SQVTM and CDR2 ANQGSEA. Trimming cost V 7 bases and J 2 bases; bases outside gene matches: 16. This CDR3 is built from 17 residues. In nucleotides, the CDR3 is TGCAGCGCTGGGGGGACTAGTGGACTGGGCGCCTACAATGAGCAGTTCTTC. Amino acids: CSAGGTSGLGAYNEQFF.

Comment on this clonotype: A much larger clone differs by one base, so this may be a read error. The chain links TRBV7-3 to TRBJ2-1, with TRBD1 matching 10 bases. The DNA end is a closer match to TRBJ2-7, so the J assignment may be wrong. CDR1 and CDR2 (germline): SGHTA, FQGTGA. The CDR3 totals 13 residues. For the CDR3, the DNA is TGTGCCACTGGACAGGGGGGAAACAATGAGCAGTACTTC. This codes for CATGQGGNNEQYF.

This clonotype was observed a handful of times. This chain links TRBV9 with TRBJ2-5; the D is unclear. The CDR3 consists of 11 residues. V dropped 0 bases and J dropped 11 bases, with 8 bases sitting between them. Germline V gene data show CDR1 as SGDLS and CDR2 as YYNGEE. CDR3 sequence: CASSVAIEQYF. The DNA for the CDR3 is TGTGCCAGCAGCGTAGCCATTGAGCAGTACTTC.

About this clonotype: A much larger clone sits a single nucleotide away, making a read error possible. This chain links TRBV4-1 with TRBJ2-7, with D unclear. V gave up 5 bases and J gave up 7 bases, with 21 bases separating them. The CDR3 sequence is 15 residues long. The germline V gene encodes CDR1 MGHRA and CDR2 YSYEKL. The chain's CDR3 is CASSSNLVDGNEQYF. The CDR3 DNA sequence: TGCGCCAGCAGCTCGAATCTAGTTGACGGAAATGAGCAGTACTTC.

This clonotype was found many times. This chain links TRBV12-3 or TRBV12-4 with TRBJ2-7, with TRBD2 identical over 7 bases. There are 14 residues in the CDR3. The trim removed 5 bases at V and 0 bases at J, leaving 4 bases unmatched. CDR3 DNA sequence: TGTGCCAGCAGTACAGGACTAGACTCCTACGAGCAGTACTTC. It is translated as CASSTGLDSYEQYF.

This clonotype was found many times. The chain employs TRBV6-6 and TRBJ2-5; unclear D gene. Germline V gene data show CDR1 as MNHNY and CDR2 as SVGAGI (reference sequence). V gave up 2 bases and J gave up 2 bases, with 6 bases separating them. The CDR3 is 13 residues long. CDR3 DNA sequence: TGTGCCAGCAGTTACGGGATACAAGAGACCCAGTACTTC. Translating gives CASSYGIQETQYF.